This T cell receptor (beta chain) was obtained from a study of regulatory T cells in long-lasting Graves disease. Time point noted: newly diagnosed GD, antithyroid drugs for less than 3 months. PBMC RNA served as the TCR library source. Sequencing libraries for TCR beta were prepared with iRepertoire HTBI primers and Arm-PCR of CDR3 regions. TCRdb processed the multiplex PCR reads anew with MiXCR; each CDR3 protein has one entry. The sample lists about 320,000 distinct CDR3 sequences, roughly 18% occurring once. Germline V gene lookup returns CDR1 MNHEY and CDR2 SMNVEV (reference sequence). The CDR3 extends over 18 amino acids. Trimming took 2 bases from V and 2 from J; bases not matched to a gene: 7. This clonotype was seen many times.

This TCR was recovered from a female donor with Graves disease. The source was peripheral blood mononuclear cells (PBMCs), collected at new diagnosis, from a patient treated with antithyroid drugs. The rearrangement uses TRBV27 and TRBJ2-6; 9 positions agree with TRBD2. The DNA for the CDR3 is TGTGCCAGCAGTTTAGAGTGGCGGGAGGGTACTGGGGCCAACGTCCTGACTTTC. Translating it yields CASSLEWREGTGANVLTF.